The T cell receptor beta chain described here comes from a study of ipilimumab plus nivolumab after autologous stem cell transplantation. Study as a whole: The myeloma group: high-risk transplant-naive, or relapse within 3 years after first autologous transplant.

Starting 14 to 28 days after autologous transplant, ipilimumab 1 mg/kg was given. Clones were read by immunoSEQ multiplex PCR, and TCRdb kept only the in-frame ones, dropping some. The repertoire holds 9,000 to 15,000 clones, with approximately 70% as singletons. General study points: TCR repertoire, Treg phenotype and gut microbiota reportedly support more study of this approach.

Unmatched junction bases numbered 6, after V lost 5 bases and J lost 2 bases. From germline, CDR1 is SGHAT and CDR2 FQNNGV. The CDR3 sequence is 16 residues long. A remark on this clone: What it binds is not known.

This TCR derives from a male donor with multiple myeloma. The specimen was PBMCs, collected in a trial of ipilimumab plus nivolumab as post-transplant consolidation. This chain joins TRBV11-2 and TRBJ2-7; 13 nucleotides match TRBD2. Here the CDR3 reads CASSRGLAGTTYEQYF. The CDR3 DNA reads TGTGCCAGCAGCCGGGGACTAGCGGGGACCACCTACGAGCAGTACTTC.